These 15 T cell receptor beta chains share one sample of origin, sequenced in a study of Graves' ophthalmopathy and Graves' hyperthyroidism. Scientists amplified the TCR beta CDR3 regions from RNA transcripts. A first-round RT-PCR used HTBI primers, followed by a second-round multiplex PCR. TCRdb itself ran the multiplex PCR reads through MiXCR, one entry per CDR3 protein. The table records about 210,000 distinct CDR3 sequences, 25% to 30% of them present only once. Source material: peripheral blood. The origin of the receptors is a middle-aged man with Graves' ophthalmopathy.

Many counts were recorded for this clonotype. The CDR3: CASRKGGLQETQYF. CDR3 DNA: TGTGCCAGCAGGAAAGGAGGTTTACAAGAGACCCAGTACTTC. The rearrangement links TRBV6-2 or TRBV6-3 to TRBJ2-5, with a weak D call TRBD2 (5 bases). CDR1 is MNHEY, CDR2 SVGEGT, per germline. The CDR3 spans 14 residues. The germline V and J ends were trimmed by 6 bases and 2 bases, with 13 bases remaining between them.

This chain connects TRBV7-8 to TRBJ2-5; 14 bases align to TRBD2. This CDR3 has 18 amino acids. CDR1 is SGHVS and CDR2 is FQNEAQ in the germline V gene. Unmatched junction bases numbered 14, after V lost 6 bases and J lost 5 bases. Written as DNA, the CDR3 is TGTGCCAGCAGTGAAGCGCTCCCCAGGACTAGCGGGAGGGAGACCCAGTACTTC. This gives the protein CASSEALPRTSGRETQYF.

The chain joins TRBV2 to TRBJ1-1; the D gene is possibly TRBD1 (6 bases). The V gene's germline CDR1 is SNHLY and CDR2 FYNNEI. With 8 bases removed from V and 11 bases from J, the gap between germline ends came to 12 bases. There are 10 residues in the CDR3. The CDR3 sequence is CASGQGWAFF. CDR3 sequence (DNA): TGTGCCAGCGGGCAGGGGTGGGCTTTCTTT.

The chain carries TRBV29-1 and TRBJ2-2, with a weak D call TRBD1 (6 bases). Deletions cut 7 bases from V and 7 bases from J, with 19 bases between. Germline CDR1 reads SQVTM; CDR2 reads ANQGSEA. This CDR3 has 14 residues. The CDR3 protein is CSANRAGDGGELFF. The CDR3, as DNA: TGCAGCGCCAACAGGGCCGGGGATGGCGGGGAGCTGTTTTTT.

This clonotype was seen repeatedly, ten times or more. The rearrangement uses TRBV6-5 and TRBJ2-5, with 8 bases fitting TRBD1. V was pared by 5 bases and J by 5 bases, with 7 bases of the junction left unmatched. Germline V CDR1 and CDR2: MNHEY, SVGAGI. This CDR3 has 14 residues. DNA of the CDR3: TGTGCCAGCAGTACCCGGGACAGGAGGGAGACCCAGTACTTC. It yields the protein CASSTRDRRETQYF.

This clonotype has ten or more counts. The V and J genes are TRBV30 and TRBJ1-1; 10 nucleotides agree with TRBD1. Trimming took 3 bases from V and 5 from J; bases not matched to a gene: 3. The CDR3 extends over 13 amino acids. Germline V gives CDR1 GTSNPN, CDR2 SVGIG (reference sequence). The CDR3 DNA is TGTGCCTGGAGGGCGGACAGGGGGACTGAAGCTTTCTTT. The encoded protein is CAWRADRGTEAFF.

The table lists this clonotype with many counts. This chain connects TRBV6-5 to TRBJ2-2, with D perhaps matching TRBD1 (6 bases). The CDR3 is made up of 13 amino acids. Trimming pared 4 bases from V and 6 bases from J, leaving 9 bases between. The germline V gene has CDR1 MNHEY and CDR2 SVGAGI. CDR3: CASSLQGAGELFF. DNA for the CDR3: TGTGCCAGCAGTTTACAGGGAGCCGGGGAGCTGTTTTTT.

The V call is TRBV25-1, the J call TRBJ1-2; 7 bases map to TRBD1. CDR1 is MGHDK, CDR2 SYGVNS, per germline. V trimming: 4 bases; J trimming: 0 bases; junction bases outside the gene matches: 11. There are 17 residues in the CDR3. The CDR3, as DNA: TGTGCCAGCAGTGGGACAGGACACATCCCGTCTAACTATGGCTACACCTTC. Its protein product is CASSGTGHIPSNYGYTF.

Many counts were recorded for this clonotype. The J gene is TRBJ2-4, the V gene TRBV6-2 or TRBV6-3, with D perhaps TRBD2 (6 bases). Looked up from germline, CDR1 is MNHEY and CDR2 is SVGEGT. The CDR3 consists of 14 residues. The V end lost 3 bases, the J end lost 1 base, and 7 bases lay between the germline ends. The CDR3 spells CASSYRGAKNIQYF. CDR3 nucleotides: TGTGCCAGCAGTTATCGGGGGGCCAAAAACATTCAGTACTTC.

This clonotype was seen many times. V usage is TRBV7-9 and J usage is TRBJ2-7; a weak D match, TRBD1 (6 bases). V gave up 0 bases and J gave up 2 bases, with 14 bases separating them. Germline-derived CDR1 and CDR2 are SEHNR and FQNEAQ (reference sequence). The CDR3 spans 16 residues. The CDR3 sequence is CASSLAMGALAYEQYF. DNA for the CDR3: TGTGCCAGCAGCTTAGCGATGGGGGCCCTAGCCTACGAGCAGTACTTC.

This clonotype was counted ten times or more. The CDR3 sequence is CASSYSMGGTYYEQYF. The CDR3 DNA is TGTGCCAGCAGTTACTCGATGGGTGGGACCTACTACGAGCAGTACTTC. This chain joins TRBV6-5 and TRBJ2-7; D possibly matches TRBD1 or TRBD2 (5 bases each). CDR3 length equals 16 residues. CDR1 and CDR2 (germline): MNHEY, SVGAGI. The V gene lost 0 bases and the J gene lost 3 bases, with 15 bases spanning the gap.

The chain uses TRBV6-1 and TRBJ2-5, with unresolved D. This CDR3 comprises 13 residues. V gave up 2 bases and J gave up 3 bases, with 7 bases separating them. Germline CDR1 MNHNS, CDR2 SASEGT. The CDR3 is CASSERVEETQYF. CDR3 DNA sequence: TGTGCCAGCAGTGAAAGGGTCGAAGAGACCCAGTACTTC.

This clonotype was counted ten times or more. The V gene is TRBV28, the J gene TRBJ2-2; possible D gene TRBD1, 5 bases. The V gene's germline CDR1 is MDHEN and CDR2 SYDVKM. Trimming pared 7 bases from V and 7 bases from J, leaving 13 bases between. The CDR3 spans 13 residues. The DNA of the CDR3 is TGTGCCAGCAACACCAGGGCAAGCGGGGAGCTGTTTTTT. It codes for CASNTRASGELFF.

This clonotype was found many times. V usage is TRBV24-1 and J usage is TRBJ2-7, with D maybe TRBD2 (5 bases). The CDR3 contains 14 residues. Germline-derived CDR1 and CDR2 are KGHDR and SFDVKD. The germline V and J ends were trimmed by 3 bases and 7 bases, with 15 bases remaining between them. The CDR3, as DNA: TGTGCCACCAGTGATCCCCTTTCCGGCGGGGAGCAGTACTTC. Translating it yields CATSDPLSGGEQYF.

The chain recombines TRBV19 with TRBJ1-3, with D unclear. Germline V gives CDR1 LNHDA, CDR2 SQIVND (reference sequence). The CDR3 has 12 residues. V was shortened by 4 bases and J by 7 bases, with 8 bases between the two germline ends. The CDR3 loop is CASSNVGNTIYF. Written as DNA, the CDR3 is TGTGCCAGTAGTAACGTGGGCAACACCATATATTTT.